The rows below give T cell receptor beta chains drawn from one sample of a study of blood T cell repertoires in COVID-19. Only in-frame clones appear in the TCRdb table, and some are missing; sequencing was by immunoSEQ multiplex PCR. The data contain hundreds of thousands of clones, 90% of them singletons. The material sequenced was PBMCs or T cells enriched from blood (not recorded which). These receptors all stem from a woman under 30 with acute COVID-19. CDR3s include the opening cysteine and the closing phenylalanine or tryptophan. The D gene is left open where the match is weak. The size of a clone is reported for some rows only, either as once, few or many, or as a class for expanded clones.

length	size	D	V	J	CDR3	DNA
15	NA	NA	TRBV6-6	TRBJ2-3	CASSYIDRFKDTQYF	TGTGCCAGCAGTTACATAGACAGGTTCAAAGATACGCAGTATTTT
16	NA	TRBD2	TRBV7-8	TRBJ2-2	CASSRWTSGTGGELFF	TGTGCCAGCAGCCGCTGGACTAGCGGGACCGGCGGGGAGCTGTTTTTT
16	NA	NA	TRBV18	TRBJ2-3	CASSPRAGISTDTQYF	TGTGCCAGCTCACCACGGGCGGGGATAAGCACAGATACGCAGTATTTT
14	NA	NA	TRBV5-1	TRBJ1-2	CASSSGDGSYGYTF	TGCGCCAGCAGCTCCGGTGACGGGAGCTATGGCTACACCTTC
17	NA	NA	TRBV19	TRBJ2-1	CASSIDLEGVSYNEQFF	TGTGCCAGTAGTATAGATCTAGAGGGAGTGAGTTACAATGAGCAGTTCTTC
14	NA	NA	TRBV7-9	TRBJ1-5	CASSRGGVTQPQHF	TGTGCCAGCAGCCGAGGCGGGGTTACCCAGCCCCAGCATTTT
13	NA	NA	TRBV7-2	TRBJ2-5	CASSWSGQETQYF	TGTGCCAGCAGCTGGAGCGGCCAAGAGACCCAGTACTTC
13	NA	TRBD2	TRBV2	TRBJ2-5	CASSDKVAGAQYF	TGTGCCAGCAGTGATAAGGTAGCGGGGGCCCAGTACTTC
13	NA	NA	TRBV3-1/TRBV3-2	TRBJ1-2	CASSYRTRDGYTF	TGTGCCAGCAGCTATCGGACAAGGGATGGCTACACCTTC
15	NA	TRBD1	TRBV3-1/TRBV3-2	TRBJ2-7	CASSQATGAPSEQYF	TGTGCCAGCAGCCAAGCGACAGGGGCCCCCTCCGAGCAGTACTTC
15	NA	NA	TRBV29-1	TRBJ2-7	CSVEDQSAEEYEQYF	TGCAGCGTTGAAGACCAGTCGGCCGAGGAGTACGAGCAGTACTTC
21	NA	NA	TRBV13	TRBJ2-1	CASSSANPSTGPTYRRNEQFF	TGTGCCAGCAGCTCTGCTAACCCTTCTACAGGACCCACCTATCGGCGCAATGAGCAGTTCTTC
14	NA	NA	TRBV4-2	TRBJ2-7	CASSQLSGTLEQYF	TGTGCCAGCAGCCAACTTAGTGGGACTCTCGAGCAGTACTTC
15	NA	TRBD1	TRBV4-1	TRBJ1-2	CASSQEGDRGDGYTF	TGCGCCAGCAGCCAAGAAGGGGACAGGGGGGATGGCTACACCTTC
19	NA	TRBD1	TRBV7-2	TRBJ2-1	CASSLNPRTGGFSYNEQFF	TGTGCCAGCAGCTTAAATCCAAGGACAGGGGGGTTTTCCTACAATGAGCAGTTCTTC
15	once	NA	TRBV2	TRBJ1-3	CASSEYRAAGNTIYF	TGTGCCAGCAGTGAGTACAGGGCCGCTGGAAACACCATATATTTT
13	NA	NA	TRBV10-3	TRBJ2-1	CAISGSDSDEQFF	TGTGCCATCAGTGGCAGTGACAGCGATGAGCAGTTCTTC
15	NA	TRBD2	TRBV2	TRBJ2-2	CASSESGVNTGELFF	TGTGCCAGCAGTGAGAGCGGGGTTAACACCGGGGAGCTGTTTTTT
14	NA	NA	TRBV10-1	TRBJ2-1	CASSAGDSYNEQFF	TGCGCCAGCAGTGCGGGGGACTCCTACAATGAGCAGTTCTTC
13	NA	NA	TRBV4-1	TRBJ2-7	CASSHGTSYEQYF	TGCGCCAGCAGCCACGGGACTTCCTACGAGCAGTACTTC
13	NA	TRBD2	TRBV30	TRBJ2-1	CAWSGGTYNEQFF	TGTGCCTGGAGCGGGGGGACCTACAATGAGCAGTTCTTC
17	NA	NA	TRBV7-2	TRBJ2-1	CASSLVRSSRFYNEQFF	TGTGCCAGCAGCTTAGTTAGGTCTAGCCGATTCTACAATGAGCAGTTCTTC
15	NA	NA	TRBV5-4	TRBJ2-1	CASSFRPGGYNEQFF	TGTGCCAGCAGCTTTAGACCCGGCGGCTACAATGAGCAGTTCTTC
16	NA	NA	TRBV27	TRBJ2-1	CASSLVSMTGDNEQFF	TGTGCCAGCAGTTTAGTTTCGATGACAGGAGACAATGAGCAGTTCTTC
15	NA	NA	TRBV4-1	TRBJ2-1	CASSHPPGLYNEQFF	TGCGCCAGCAGCCACCCTCCGGGACTCTACAATGAGCAGTTCTTC
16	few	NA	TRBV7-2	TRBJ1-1	CASSSYPRGGNTEAFF	TGTGCCAGCAGCTCCTACCCGCGAGGAGGGAACACTGAAGCTTTCTTT
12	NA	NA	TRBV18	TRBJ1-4	CASSPTGKKLFF	TGTGCCAGCTCCCCAACGGGGAAAAAACTGTTTTTT
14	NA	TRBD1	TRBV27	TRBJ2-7	CASSLEQGSYEQYF	TGTGCCAGCAGTTTAGAACAGGGGTCCTACGAGCAGTACTTC
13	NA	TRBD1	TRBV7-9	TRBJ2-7	CASSLTGGWEQYF	TGTGCCAGCAGCTTAACAGGGGGGTGGGAGCAGTACTTC
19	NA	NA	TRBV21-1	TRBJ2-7	CASSKRRVDRRGGSYEQYF	TGTGCCAGCAGCAAAAGGAGGGTAGATAGACGGGGCGGGTCCTACGAGCAGTACTTC
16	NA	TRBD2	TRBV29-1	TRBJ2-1	CSGGWVTSGRVNEQFF	TGCAGCGGCGGTTGGGTTACTAGCGGGAGGGTCAATGAGCAGTTCTTC
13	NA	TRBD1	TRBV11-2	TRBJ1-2	CASTPDRVGGYTF	TGTGCCAGCACCCCCGACAGGGTAGGCGGCTACACCTTC
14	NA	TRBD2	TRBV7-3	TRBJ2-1	CASSLQREGREQFF	TGTGCCAGCAGCTTACAGCGGGAAGGACGTGAGCAGTTCTTC
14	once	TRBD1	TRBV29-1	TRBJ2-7	CSVEERTGVYEQYF	TGCAGCGTTGAAGAGAGGACAGGGGTCTACGAGCAGTACTTC
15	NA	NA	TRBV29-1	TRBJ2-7	CSVVPPWTGVYEQYF	TGCAGCGTTGTGCCCCCCTGGACGGGGGTCTACGAGCAGTACTTC
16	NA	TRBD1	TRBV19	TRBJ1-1	CASSIGGTGENTEAFF	TGTGCCAGTAGTATAGGAGGGACAGGGGAGAACACTGAAGCTTTCTTT
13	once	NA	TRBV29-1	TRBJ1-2	CSVATGGGYGYTF	TGCAGCGTTGCGACAGGAGGAGGCTATGGCTACACCTTC
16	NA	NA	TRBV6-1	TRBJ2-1	CASSEALRGSYNEQFF	TGTGCCAGCAGTGAAGCGCTCCGGGGCTCCTACAATGAGCAGTTCTTC
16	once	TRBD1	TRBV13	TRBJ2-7	CASSPGQGATTYEQYF	TGTGCCAGCAGCCCGGGACAGGGGGCGACCACCTACGAGCAGTACTTC
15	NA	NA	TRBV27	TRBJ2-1	CASRPGLALFNEQFF	TGTGCCAGCAGGCCCGGGCTAGCGTTATTCAATGAGCAGTTCTTC
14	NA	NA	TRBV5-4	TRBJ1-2	CASSLQNTNYGYTF	TGTGCCAGCAGCTTGCAGAACACTAACTATGGCTACACCTTC
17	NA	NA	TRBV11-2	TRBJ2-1	CASSLGGLGRGYNEQFF	TGTGCCAGCAGCTTAGGGGGACTCGGTAGGGGTTACAATGAGCAGTTCTTC
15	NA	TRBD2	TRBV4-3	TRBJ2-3	CASSRTSGSRDTQYF	TGCGCCAGCAGCCGTACTAGCGGGAGTCGTGATACGCAGTATTTT
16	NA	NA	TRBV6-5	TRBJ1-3	CASSYKGDGVGNTIYF	TGTGCCAGCAGTTACAAAGGAGACGGAGTCGGAAACACCATATATTTT
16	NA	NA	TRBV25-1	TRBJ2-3	CASSEAGTLSTDTQYF	TGTGCCAGCAGTGAAGCCGGGACACTTAGCACAGATACGCAGTATTTT
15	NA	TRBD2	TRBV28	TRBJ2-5	CASRELAEKSETQYF	TGTGCCAGCAGAGAACTAGCGGAGAAATCAGAGACCCAGTACTTC
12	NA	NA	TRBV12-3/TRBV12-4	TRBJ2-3	CASSSQTDTQYF	TGTGCCAGCAGTTCCCAGACAGATACGCAGTATTTT
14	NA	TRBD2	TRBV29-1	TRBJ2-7	CSVAKGLERYEQYF	TGCAGCGTTGCCAAGGGACTAGAAAGATACGAGCAGTACTTC